This T cell receptor beta chain was profiled in a study of shared clonotypes between healthy human individuals (dated by TCRdb to 2020 to 2022). With regard to the full study: The cohort included three men and two women between 18 and 49 years of age. For each donor, three plates each were used for CD4 naive and CD4 memory, two plates were used for CD8 naive, and one plate was used for CD8 memory. The study deeply sequenced blood TCR repertoires of about 5 healthy adults to estimate repertoire size and the extent of clonotype sharing between individuals. To increase sequencing depth and limit assay-specific biases, TCR repertoire library preparation and sequencing were carried out by different laboratories using diverse techniques. Each donor's leukapheresis produced roughly between roughly 0.85 and 10 billion PBMCs.

A note on this clone: This receptor's antigen is unknown. No per-base quality is available; no much larger clone lies one base away.

TCR CDR3 regions were amplified from genomic DNA by multiplex PCR using the deep immunoSEQ assay. Extracted genomic DNA from each cell subset was spread evenly across all wells of several immunoSEQ 96-well plates, with each plate serving as a replicate. For sorted subsets, roughly 0.2 ug genomic DNA, equal to tens of thousands of T cell genomes, was loaded into each replicate PCR. The purified libraries were quantified using a Qubit 3.0 fluorometer, sized with a Bioanalyzer 2100, and then quantified again using the KAPA Library Quantification kit. Each immunoSEQ 96-well plate was sequenced on its own single-read 150-cycle Illumina NextSeq 550 flow cell. In the authors' own workflow: Because the immunoSEQ output included only junctional sequences and no quality scores, the filtering could not be the same as the filtering used for full-length reads. To assign V/J genes and CDR3, sequences were annotated against IMGT germline references using PyIR, a Python wrapper for IgBLAST v1.9. Reads were removed for weak V/J assignments (E-value above 1e-6), missing CDR3, stop codons, out-of-frame junctions, or ambiguous translated residues. V3J clonotypes were defined by identical inferred V gene, J gene, and CDR3 amino acid sequence. Percentage overlap between repertoires was calculated by dividing the number of shared unique clonotypes by the size of the smaller repertoire. RTK rarefaction, the Chao1 estimator, and Recon v2.1 estimates of unobserved clonotypes were used to assess repertoire richness. For all TCRbeta clonotypes obtained by the gDNA method from four donors, generation probabilities were computed with OLGA. In its TCRdb copy, this immuneACCESS table keeps in-frame sequences only and misses some clones. Where compared with another copy, unresolved V genes explain less than half of these, and the others have no known cause. V and J calls and clone size are given by that table; D and trimming were obtained from the DNA. Within this sample are over 300,000 clones, with over 75% of them counted one time only. The top ten clones comprise about 16% of the sample.

The CDR3 numbers 14 residues from cysteine through phenylalanine. The entry retains the CDR3 DNA only, 42 bases that are in frame from base 1. As encoded in the germline V gene, CDR1 is WSHSY while CDR2 is SAAADI. The junction carries 10 bases between V and J, which are trimmed by 4 bases and 1 base respectively. Donors were healthy HIV-negative adults with no recently reported acute infections or vaccinations. All donors were Caucasian adults living in Nashville, Tennessee, USA. The CD8 memory samples were a combination of magnetically selected CD45RO+ cells and CCR7-negative CD45RA+ effector memory (TemRA) cells. Blood was collected by leukapheresis, and PBMCs were isolated by Ficoll-Histopaque density gradient centrifugation and then cryopreserved in liquid nitrogen vapor phase. Analytical flow cytometry was used to check the purity and quantity of each magnetically sorted T cell population. Genomic DNA was isolated from every sorted fraction and measured by UV absorbance on a Nanodrop 2000c.

Findings and caveats that apply to the study as a whole: Based on pairwise subsampling, the degree of clonotype sharing among donors was expected to be affected by sequencing depth. Clonotypes shared by all four sorted-subset donors showed higher generation probabilities than non-shared clonotypes. Because the study included a small number of donors, the genetic and exposure-history diversity represented was limited. Naive subsets generally had larger estimated clonotype richness than memory subsets. Sampling was restricted to blood, and TCR repertoires in tissue are likely to differ from TCR repertoires in blood. Across a few donors, approximately 5% of naive CD4, over 3% of naive CD8, around 2.1% of memory CD4, and about 0.44% of memory CD8 clonotypes were shared. Even with the large sequencing depth, rarefaction of the sorted-subset datasets indicated that sequencing was incomplete.

Sequencing was carried out using memory CD8+ T cells sorted from blood. Taken with the paper, the label for cell subset or site translates to: CD45RO+ cells pooled with CCR7-negative TemRA cells. Rearrangement joined TRBV10-2 to TRBJ1-1; the D region possibly corresponds to TRBD1 (5 bases align). This clonotype originated in a man aged 18 to 29 in good health. For the CDR3, the sequence is CASSGGGKNTEAFF. The DNA sequence is given as TGCGCCAGCAGTGGGGGGGGAAAGAACACTGAAGCTTTCTTT.